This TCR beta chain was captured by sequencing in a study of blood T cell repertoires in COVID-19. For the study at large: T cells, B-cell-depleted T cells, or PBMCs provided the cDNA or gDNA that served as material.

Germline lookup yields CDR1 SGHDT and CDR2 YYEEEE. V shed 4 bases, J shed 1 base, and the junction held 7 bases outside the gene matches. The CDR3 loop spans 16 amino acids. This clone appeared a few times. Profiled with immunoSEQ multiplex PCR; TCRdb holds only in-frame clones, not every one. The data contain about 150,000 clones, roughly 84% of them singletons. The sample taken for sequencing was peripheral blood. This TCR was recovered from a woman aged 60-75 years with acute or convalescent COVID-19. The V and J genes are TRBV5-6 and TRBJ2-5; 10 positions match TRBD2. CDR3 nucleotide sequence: TGTGCCAGCAGCGGGACTAGCGCAACCCTCCAAGAGACCCAGTACTTC. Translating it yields CASSGTSATLQETQYF.